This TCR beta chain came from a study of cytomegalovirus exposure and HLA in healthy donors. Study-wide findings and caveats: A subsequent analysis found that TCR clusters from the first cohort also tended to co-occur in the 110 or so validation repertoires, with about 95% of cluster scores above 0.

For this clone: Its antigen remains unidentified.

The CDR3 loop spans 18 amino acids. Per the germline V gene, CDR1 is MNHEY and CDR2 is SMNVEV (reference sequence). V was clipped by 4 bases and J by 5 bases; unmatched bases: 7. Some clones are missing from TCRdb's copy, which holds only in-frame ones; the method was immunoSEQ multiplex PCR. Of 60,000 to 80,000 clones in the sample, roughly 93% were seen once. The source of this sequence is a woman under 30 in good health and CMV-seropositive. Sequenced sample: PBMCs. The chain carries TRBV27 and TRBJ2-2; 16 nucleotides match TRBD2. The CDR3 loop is CASSSGLAGGWGTGELFF. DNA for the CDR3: TGTGCCAGCAGTTCGGGACTAGCGGGAGGGTGGGGGACCGGGGAGCTGTTTTTT.